A selection of T cell receptor beta chains follows, all from one sample in a study of T cells in Graves' hyperthyroidism and ophthalmopathy. TCRdb re-called the multiplex PCR reads through MiXCR, storing one row per CDR3 protein. The data show about 600,000 distinct CDR3 sequences, approximately 15% seen once. Sample: blood. These receptors originate from a woman aged 40 to 50 with Graves' ophthalmopathy. The CDR3 runs from the conserved cysteine through the conserved F or W. D genes are given only for firm matches. Size is omitted from some rows. Given values are once, few, many or a class for expanded clones.

clone size	D gene	V gene	J gene	CDR3 protein	CDR3 DNA
many	TRBD2	TRBV5-1	TRBJ2-2	CASSLTGGNTGELFF	TGCGCCAGCAGCTTAACGGGAGGGAACACCGGGGAGCTGTTTTTT
-	TRBD1	TRBV28	TRBJ1-5	CASGLSGGGNQPQHF	TGTGCCAGCGGTTTATCAGGGGGAGGCAATCAGCCCCAGCATTTT
-	-	TRBV30	TRBJ1-6	CAWSVRGSGNSPLHF	TGTGCCTGGAGTGTACGGGGTTCGGGCAATTCACCCCTCCACTTT
-	TRBD2	TRBV9	TRBJ2-1	CASSGNSGLAGGEQFF	TGTGCCAGCAGCGGAAACTCGGGACTAGCGGGAGGTGAGCAGTTCTTC
many	-	TRBV20-1	TRBJ2-5	CSAPYGTYQETQYF	TGCAGTGCTCCCTACGGGACGTATCAAGAGACCCAGTACTTC
many	TRBD1	TRBV11-2	TRBJ1-4	CASSLDTRQGGKLFF	TGTGCCAGCAGCTTAGATACCAGACAGGGAGGAAAACTGTTTTTT
-	-	TRBV20-1	TRBJ2-2	CSASPAEGTGELFF	TGCAGTGCTAGTCCCGCGGAGGGCACCGGGGAGCTGTTTTTT
-	-	TRBV30	TRBJ1-5	CAWNHYSNQPRHF	TGTGCCTGGAACCACTATAGCAATCAGCCCCGGCATTTT
many	TRBD2	TRBV11-2	TRBJ2-1	CASKILAGNTEQFF	TGTGCCAGCAAAATCCTAGCGGGAAATACTGAGCAGTTCTTC
-	-	TRBV5-1	TRBJ2-2	CASSLARRMAPGELFF	TGCGCCAGCAGCTTAGCGCGTCGAATGGCTCCCGGGGAGCTGTTTTTT
few	-	TRBV12-3/TRBV12-4	TRBJ1-5	CASSPGKGQHF	TGTGCCAGCAGCCCCGGCAAGGGCCAGCATTTT
-	-	TRBV27	TRBJ2-7	CASSSPGLPYEQYF	TGTGCCAGCAGTTCACCAGGGCTCCCCTACGAGCAGTACTTC
many	-	TRBV30	TRBJ2-7	CAWAKGGANYEQYF	TGTGCCTGGGCGAAAGGGGGGGCTAACTACGAGCAGTACTTC
-	-	TRBV5-1	TRBJ1-6	CASSPMSRRDSPLHF	TGCGCCAGCAGCCCTATGAGCCGACGAGATTCACCCCTCCACTTT
many	TRBD1	TRBV12-3/TRBV12-4	TRBJ1-5	CASSLRTGGSPPQHF	TGTGCCAGCAGTTTAAGGACAGGAGGGTCACCGCCCCAGCATTTT
few	-	TRBV2	TRBJ1-4	CASSELRTNEKLFF	TGTGCCAGCAGTGAATTGCGGACTAATGAAAAACTGTTTTTT
many	-	TRBV5-1	TRBJ1-1	CASSQSPDRNTEAFF	TGCGCCAGCAGCCAATCACCGGACAGGAACACTGAAGCTTTCTTT
many	-	TRBV20-1	TRBJ2-1	CSAGNEQFF	TGCAGTGCTGGCAATGAGCAGTTCTTC
many	-	TRBV2	TRBJ1-2	CASTGGTGPNYGYTF	TGTGCCAGCACGGGGGGTACAGGGCCTAACTATGGCTACACCTTC
few	TRBD1	TRBV6-1	TRBJ1-2	CASSSQRQGAMTNYGYTF	TGTGCCAGCAGTTCCCAGAGGCAGGGGGCAATGACTAACTATGGCTACACCTTC
few	-	TRBV28	TRBJ1-2	CASSLTRGYGYTF	TGTGCCAGCAGTTTAACAAGGGGTTATGGCTACACCTTC
many	TRBD1	TRBV11-2	TRBJ2-1	CASSFLTGTAYNEQFF	TGTGCCAGCAGCTTCCTAACCGGGACAGCTTACAATGAGCAGTTCTTC
few	TRBD1	TRBV30	TRBJ1-1	CAWSVGTGSAEAFF	TGTGCCTGGAGTGTAGGGACAGGAAGTGCTGAAGCTTTCTTT
few	-	TRBV30	TRBJ1-6	CASPIHTGFNSPLHF	TGTGCCTCACCGATCCACACAGGGTTCAATTCACCCCTCCACTTT
once	-	TRBV5-1	TRBJ1-2	CASTRGDGISNYGYTF	TGCGCCAGCACCCGGGGGGACGGGATTTCTAACTATGGCTACACCTTC
few	TRBD2	TRBV5-1	TRBJ2-1	CASSPTSGRASDNEQFF	TGCGCCAGCAGCCCGACTAGCGGGAGGGCCAGTGACAATGAGCAGTTCTTC
many	-	TRBV5-1	TRBJ2-3	CATTLGGHTDTQYF	TGCGCCACCACACTTGGGGGCCACACAGATACGCAGTATTTT
few	-	TRBV6-1	TRBJ1-5	CASRDKAFHQPQHF	TGTGCCAGCAGGGACAAGGCCTTCCATCAGCCCCAGCATTTT
few	-	TRBV20-1	TRBJ1-3	CSARGWGSGNTIYF	TGCAGTGCTAGGGGGTGGGGAAGTGGAAACACCATATATTTT
few	-	TRBV3-1	TRBJ1-5	CASSQDLTQPPRDF	TGTGCCAGCAGCCAAGATCTAACACAGCCCCCGAGGGATTTT